This T cell receptor (beta chain) emerged from a study of control samples from healthy donors and cancer patients. CDR1 and CDR2 (germline): SGHRS, YFSETQ. Germline trimming cut 4 bases from V and 4 bases from J; bases unmatched to any gene: 10. This CDR3 contains 16 residues. This clone was detected only a few times. Sequencing was performed with immunoSEQ multiplex PCR; in TCRdb, only in-frame clones are kept and a portion is missing. The sample has some 120,000 clones; roughly 91% are singletons. The J gene is TRBJ1-1, the V gene TRBV5-1; 10 nucleotides align to TRBD1. The specimen was blood. This TCR derives from a woman in her 70s in good health. The CDR3 loop reads CASSGTGAGPGTEAFF. CDR3 nucleotides: TGCGCCAGCAGCGGGACAGGGGCCGGACCTGGCACTGAAGCTTTCTTT. Looking up the rest from reference TRBV5-1 and TRBJ1-1 gives the full variable domain: KAGVTQTPRYLIKTRGQQVTLSCSPISGHRSVSWYQQTPGQGLQFLFEYFSETQRNKGNFPGRFSGRQFSNSRSEMNVSTLELGDSALYLCASSGTGAGPGTEAFFGQGTRLTVV.